What follows describes a single T cell receptor beta chain. Its target is unknown. Genomic DNA (from each subset) was split evenly across several immunoSEQ plates. Measured with immunoSEQ multiplex PCR; TCRdb has only the in-frame clones, and not every one. Of millions of clones in the sample, roughly 91% were seen once. This entry belongs to a study of shared clonotypes between healthy human individuals. CD45RO-negative CD8 cells positively selected for CCR7 made up the naive population, which excluded terminally differentiated effector memory CD45RA+ cells. CDR3 length equals 18 residues. Study conclusions and caveats: On the whole, naive subsets had larger estimated richness than memory subsets had. Non-shared clonotypes were found to have lower generation probabilities than the clonotypes that were shared by all four of the sorted-subset donors. Few donors limited the genetic and exposure-history diversity represented.

Source material: naive CD8+ T cells from PBMCs. The V gene is TRBV7-5, the J gene TRBJ2-1; the DNA was not compared with TRBD2, the D call given in the table. TRBV7-5 is tagged as a pseudogene. The receptor's source is a man aged 18-30 years in good health. Some clones in this sample may be carry-over from other donors' samples. For the CDR3, the DNA is TGTGTCAGAAGCCAAGCGTTGAGCGGGGAGAACTCCTACAATGAGCAGTTCTTC. Its protein product is CVRSQALSGENSYNEQFF.